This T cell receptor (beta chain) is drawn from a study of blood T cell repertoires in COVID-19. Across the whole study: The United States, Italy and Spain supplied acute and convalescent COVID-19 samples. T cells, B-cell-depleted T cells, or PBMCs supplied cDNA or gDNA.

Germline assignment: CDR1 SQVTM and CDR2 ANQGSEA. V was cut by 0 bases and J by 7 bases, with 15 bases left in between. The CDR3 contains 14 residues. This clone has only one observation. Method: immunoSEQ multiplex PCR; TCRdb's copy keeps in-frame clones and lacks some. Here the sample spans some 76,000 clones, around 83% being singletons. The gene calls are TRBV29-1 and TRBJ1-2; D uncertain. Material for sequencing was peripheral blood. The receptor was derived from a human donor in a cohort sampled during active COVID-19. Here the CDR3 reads CSVEDGRGRLGYTF. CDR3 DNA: TGCAGCGTTGAAGATGGGAGAGGGCGGCTTGGCTACACCTTC.